This note documents a single TCR beta chain sequence. Germline assignment: CDR1 SGDLS and CDR2 YYNGEE. This CDR3 comprises 16 residues. The germline V and J ends were trimmed by 3 bases and 2 bases, with 17 bases remaining between them. The data derive from a study of PD-L1 blockade in urothelial cancer. About the study: Patients commenced intravenous atezolizumab, 1,200 mg every 3 weeks, in the mid-2010s. In the patient group, about 90% of the roughly 29 were males with bladder-origin urothelial cancer.

Templates that were synthetic TCR analogs were spiked into each PCR. Housekeeping gene counts estimated usable DNA in FFPE tumors. The repertoire was sequenced with immunoSEQ multiplex PCR; TCRdb's copy has only in-frame clones and lacks some. Among about 35,000 clones listed, roughly 38% were seen once. Source: tumor tissue, taken before atezolizumab (anti-PD-L1) treatment. V and J are TRBV9 and TRBJ2-5, with D tentatively TRBD2 (7 bases). The TCR comes from a man in his fifties or sixties with urothelial cancer. The CDR3 sequence: CASSAGGLGGQETQYF. CDR3 coding DNA: TGTGCCAGCAGCGCGGGGGGCCTAGGAGGTCAAGAGACCCAGTACTTC.